The 25 T cell receptor beta chains in this list originate from one sample, sequenced in a study of memory B cells and T cells in multiple sclerosis. TCRdb's copy holds only in-frame clones and misses some; the assay was immunoSEQ multiplex PCR. Among 46,000 or so clones listed, over 75% were seen once. CFSE-dim autoproliferating and CFSE-high non-proliferating T cells from unstimulated culture were sequenced separately. Cultures began with roughly 49 million CFSE-labeled PBMCs, unstimulated for more than 6 days, with replicate wells pooled. The antigens these receptors bind are not known. Specimen: PBMCs from blood kept in culture. The receptor source for this set is a human donor with multiple sclerosis.

The table lists this clone with a count of one. The chain links TRBV4-1 to TRBJ2-7; D could derive from TRBD1 or TRBD2 (5 bases each). Germline V gene sequence: CDR1 MGHRA, CDR2 YSYEKL. V lost 0 bases and J lost 5, with 20 bases in between. The CDR3 length is 17 residues. The CDR3 nucleotides read TGCGCCAGCAGCCAAGAAGGATTTGGGGCTAGCTTTGACGAGCAGTACTTC. It yields the protein CASSQEGFGASFDEQYF.

The chain recombines TRBV7-8 with TRBJ1-1; D gene unclear. Germline CDR1 and CDR2: SGHVS and FQNEAQ. The germline V and J ends were trimmed by 2 bases and 1 base, with 5 bases remaining between them. This CDR3 is built from 13 residues. CDR3 sequence reads: CASSLSENTEAFF. CDR3 bases: TGTGCCAGCAGCTTAAGCGAGAACACTGAAGCTTTCTTT.

The J gene is TRBJ1-1, the V gene TRBV7-2; D remains unclear. Trimming shortened V by 5 bases and J by 1 base, and 14 bases separated the two germline ends. CDR1 and CDR2 (germline): SGHTA, FQGNSA. The CDR3 covers 15 residues. For the CDR3, the DNA is TGTGCCAGCAGCGCATACGGACTCGAGAACACTGAAGCTTTCTTT. It yields the protein CASSAYGLENTEAFF. The full variable domain, in which reference TRBV7-2 and TRBJ1-1 provide the parts outside the CDR3, is GAGVSQSPSNKVTEKGKDVELRCDPISGHTALYWYRQSLGQGLEFLIYFQGNSAPDKSGLPSDRFSAERTGGSVSTLTIQRTQQEDSAVYLCASSAYGLENTEAFFGQGTRLTVV.

This clone was seen only once. The chain joins TRBV28 to TRBJ2-3, with 10 bases aligning to TRBD2. J gave up 2 bases and V 1 base, and 6 bases lay outside the gene matches. Germline CDR1 and CDR2: MDHEN and SYDVKM. The CDR3 consists of 17 residues. CDR3 in amino acids: CASSLSRTSGYTDTQYF. In DNA, the CDR3 is TGTGCCAGCAGTTTATCTAGGACTAGCGGATACACAGATACGCAGTATTTT.

This clone was recorded only once. The V gene is TRBV5-1, the J gene TRBJ2-3, with D uncertain. CDR1 and CDR2 from the germline V gene are SGHRS and YFSETQ. The CDR3 loop spans 14 amino acids. V was trimmed by 0 bases and J by 2 bases, leaving 7 bases between them. CDR3 amino acids: CASSLGGFTDTQYF. In DNA form, the CDR3 reads TGCGCCAGCAGCTTGGGCGGCTTCACAGATACGCAGTATTTT.

The rearrangement joins TRBV7-2 to TRBJ2-4; possible D gene TRBD2, 5 bases. Germline CDR1 SGHTA, CDR2 FQGNSA. V gave up 1 base and J gave up 0 bases, with 7 bases separating them. This CDR3 has 15 residues. CDR3 protein: CASSLVGEAKNIQYF. The CDR3 DNA follows: TGTGCCAGCAGCTTAGTCGGGGAAGCCAAAAACATTCAGTACTTC.

The chain is built from TRBV4-1 and TRBJ1-5, with a tentative D call TRBD1 (5 bases). Trimming cost V 3 bases and J 3 bases, with 18 bases left between them. The CDR3 is 17 residues long. Germline V CDR1 and CDR2: MGHRA, YSYEKL. The CDR3 DNA reads TGCGCCAGCAGCCACCCAGGGACTGGCGCATTCAATCAGCCCCAGCATTTT. This sequence encodes CASSHPGTGAFNQPQHF.

The V and J genes are TRBV10-1 and TRBJ1-1; unclear D gene. V lost 5 bases and J 3 bases, leaving 16 bases between the germline ends. This CDR3 spans 15 amino acids. The germline gives CDR1 WNHNN, CDR2 SYGVQD (reference sequence). The CDR3 loop is CASSWRVPPDTEAFF. In DNA, the CDR3 is TGCGCCAGCAGTTGGCGGGTCCCGCCGGACACTGAAGCTTTCTTT.

The rearrangement links TRBV4-1 to TRBJ2-3, with D possibly TRBD1 on 6 matching bases. This CDR3 is built from 14 residues. CDR1 MGHRA and CDR2 YSYEKL come from the germline V gene. V was clipped by 1 base and J by 4 bases, with 9 bases between them. The CDR3 coding sequence is TGCGCCAGCAGCCAAGCTTCAGGGGCAGATACGCAGTATTTT. Translation gives CASSQASGADTQYF.

The chain uses TRBV5-1 and TRBJ1-2; D possibly corresponds to TRBD1 (5 bases). V was shortened by 5 bases and J by 6 bases, with 17 bases between the two germline ends. In germline, CDR1 is SGHRS, CDR2 YFSETQ. There are 14 residues in the CDR3. CDR3 sequence reads: CASSTLQGEDGYTF. The DNA for the CDR3 is TGCGCCAGCAGTACTCTCCAGGGCGAGGATGGCTACACCTTC.

This clone was counted a single time. This chain connects TRBV9 to TRBJ1-2, with 7 bases matching TRBD1. Trimming cost V 5 bases and J 4 bases; bases outside gene matches: 17. The CDR3 loop spans 17 amino acids. CDR1 is SGDLS and CDR2 is YYNGEE in the germline V gene. The CDR3 DNA sequence: TGTGCCAGCAGGGGGACTCGACAGGGATTAAAGGCCTATGGCTACACCTTC. This codes for CASRGTRQGLKAYGYTF.

The V and J genes are TRBV10-3 and TRBJ1-1; no definite D call. Germline values: CDR1 ENHRY, CDR2 SYGVKD. The CDR3 extends over 17 amino acids. Trimming took 0 bases from V and 0 from J, leaving 14 bases between them. Here the CDR3 reads CAISESLFGSLNTEAFF. CDR3 nucleotide sequence: TGTGCCATCAGTGAGTCGCTTTTCGGCAGCCTGAACACTGAAGCTTTCTTT.

This clone was recorded once. J is TRBJ1-5 and V is TRBV28; no clear D. Germline V lookup: CDR1 MDHEN, CDR2 SYDVKM. V was clipped by 4 bases and J by 1 base, with 8 bases between them. The CDR3 sequence is 14 residues long. The CDR3 DNA sequence: TGTGCCAGCAGTTCCCGGCGGAGCAATCAGCCCCAGCATTTT. Its protein is CASSSRRSNQPQHF.

This rearrangement joins TRBV30 to TRBJ2-7; the match to TRBD2 covers 9 bases. The CDR3 spans 15 residues. Per germline, CDR1 GTSNPN and CDR2 SVGIG (reference sequence). V lost 0 bases, J lost 3 bases, and 6 bases stayed unmatched. This CDR3 reads CAWSVSGGPFYEQYF. In DNA form, the CDR3 reads TGTGCCTGGAGTGTTAGCGGGGGTCCATTCTACGAGCAGTACTTC.

The V call is TRBV5-6, the J call TRBJ1-1; 8 bases are a match to TRBD1. This CDR3 is 12 amino acids long. The germline V gene has CDR1 SGHDT and CDR2 YYEEEE. J was trimmed by 10 bases and V by 0 bases; bases with no gene match: 2. The CDR3 sequence: CASSLGQGRAFF. For the CDR3, the DNA is TGTGCCAGCAGCTTGGGACAGGGGAGAGCTTTCTTT.

The genes are TRBV6-1 and TRBJ1-3; 7 bases are shared with TRBD1. The length of the CDR3 is 15 residues. Germline V gene data show CDR1 as MNHNS and CDR2 as SASEGT. The V and J ends lost 5 bases and 4 bases, in that order; junction bases with no gene match: 8. The CDR3 DNA follows: TGTGCCAGCAGTCCCTTTGAAGGGGGCGGAAACACCATATATTTT. Translating gives CASSPFEGGGNTIYF.

This chain joins TRBV28 and TRBJ1-5; no firm D call. This CDR3 has 12 amino acids. Trimming left V 5 bases short and J 5 bases short, with 7 bases between. The germline CDR1 and CDR2 sequences are MDHEN and SYDVKM. The CDR3 spells CASSLLDQPQHF. In DNA, the CDR3 is TGTGCCAGCAGTCTCTTAGATCAGCCCCAGCATTTT.

The CDR3 sequence: CAWSVGGSTEAFF. CDR3 nucleotides: TGTGCCTGGAGTGTAGGGGGAAGCACTGAAGCTTTCTTT. The genes are TRBV30 and TRBJ1-1; possible D gene TRBD1, 6 bases. The CDR3 totals 13 residues. Per the germline V gene, CDR1 is GTSNPN and CDR2 is SVGIG (reference sequence). The ends were cut back, 0 bases at V and 4 bases at J, with 9 bases in the middle.

The rearrangement joins TRBV9 to TRBJ2-7; no definite D call. The germline V and J ends were trimmed by 2 bases and 0 bases, with 9 bases remaining between them. This CDR3 comprises 14 residues. Germline assignment: CDR1 SGDLS and CDR2 YYNGEE. The CDR3 coding sequence is TGTGCCAGCAGCGTGGGGATCAGCTCCTACGAGCAGTACTTC. Translated: CASSVGISSYEQYF.

V gene TRBV5-5 combines with J gene TRBJ2-7, with 11 nucleotides matching TRBD1. Germline lookup yields CDR1 SGHKS and CDR2 YYEKEE (reference sequence). Trimming removed 3 bases from V and 4 bases from J; junction bases left unmatched: 3. The CDR3 totals 14 residues. CDR3 sequence reads: CASSYGQGAYEQYF. In DNA, the CDR3 is TGTGCCAGCAGCTACGGACAGGGGGCTTACGAGCAGTACTTC.

The genes are TRBV30 and TRBJ1-6, with TRBD1 as a possible D gene (5 bases). V was cut by 3 bases and J by 6 bases, with 21 bases left in between. CDR1 is GTSNPN and CDR2 is SVGIG in the germline V gene (reference sequence). The CDR3 loop spans 17 amino acids. CDR3 coding DNA: TGTGCCTGGAGCGGAGGGGACTTCCTAGCGGGTAATTCACCCCTCCACTTT. Its translation is CAWSGGDFLAGNSPLHF.

The rearrangement links TRBV9 to TRBJ2-7; possible D gene TRBD1, 6 bases. The CDR3 sequence is 14 residues long. Trimming cost V 5 bases and J 0 bases, with 12 bases left between them. Germline-derived CDR1 and CDR2 are SGDLS and YYNGEE. The DNA of the CDR3 is TGTGCCAGCAGTGTTCGACAGGACTCCTACGAGCAGTACTTC. Amino acid sequence: CASSVRQDSYEQYF.

The chain is built from TRBV9 and TRBJ2-2; D perhaps matches TRBD1 (5 bases). Germline assignment: CDR1 SGDLS and CDR2 YYNGEE. Trimming removed 0 bases at V and 9 bases at J, with 12 bases between. CDR3 length equals 14 residues. Here the CDR3 reads CASSVDVGRRELFF. The CDR3 DNA follows: TGTGCCAGCAGCGTAGACGTGGGGCGCCGGGAGCTGTTTTTT.

V and J are TRBV6-5 and TRBJ1-2, with D unresolved. In germline, CDR1 is MNHEY, CDR2 SVGAGI. This CDR3 has 14 residues. Trimming stripped 0 bases from V and 1 base from J, with 6 bases between. CDR3 sequence reads: CASSYSGFNYGYTF. The CDR3 DNA reads TGTGCCAGCAGTTACTCTGGGTTTAACTATGGCTACACCTTC.

This chain links TRBV6-1 with TRBJ1-5; D possibly corresponds to TRBD1 (5 bases). Germline lookup yields CDR1 MNHNS and CDR2 SASEGT. Trimming pared 1 base from V and 9 bases from J, leaving 16 bases between. The CDR3 sequence is 15 residues long. In DNA form, the CDR3 reads TGTGCCAGCAGTGAAGGTTCAGGGCGCGGAGGGCCCCAGCATTTT. Translated: CASSEGSGRGGPQHF.